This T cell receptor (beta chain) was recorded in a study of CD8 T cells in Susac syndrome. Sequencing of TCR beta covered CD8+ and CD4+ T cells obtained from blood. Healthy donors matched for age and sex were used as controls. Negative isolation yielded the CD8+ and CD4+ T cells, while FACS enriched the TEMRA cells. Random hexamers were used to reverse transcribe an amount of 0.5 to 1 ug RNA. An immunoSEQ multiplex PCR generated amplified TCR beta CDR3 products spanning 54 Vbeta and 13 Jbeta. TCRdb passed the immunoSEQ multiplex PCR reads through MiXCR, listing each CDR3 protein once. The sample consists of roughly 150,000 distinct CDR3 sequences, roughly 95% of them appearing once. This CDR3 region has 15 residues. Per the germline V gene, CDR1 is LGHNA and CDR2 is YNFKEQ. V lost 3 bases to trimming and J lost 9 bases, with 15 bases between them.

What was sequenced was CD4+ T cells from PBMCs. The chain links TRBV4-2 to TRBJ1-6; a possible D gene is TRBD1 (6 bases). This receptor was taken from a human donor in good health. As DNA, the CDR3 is TGTGCCAGCAGCCAGGAGGCACAGGGAGGTTCACCCCTCCACTTT. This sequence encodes CASSQEAQGGSPLHF.